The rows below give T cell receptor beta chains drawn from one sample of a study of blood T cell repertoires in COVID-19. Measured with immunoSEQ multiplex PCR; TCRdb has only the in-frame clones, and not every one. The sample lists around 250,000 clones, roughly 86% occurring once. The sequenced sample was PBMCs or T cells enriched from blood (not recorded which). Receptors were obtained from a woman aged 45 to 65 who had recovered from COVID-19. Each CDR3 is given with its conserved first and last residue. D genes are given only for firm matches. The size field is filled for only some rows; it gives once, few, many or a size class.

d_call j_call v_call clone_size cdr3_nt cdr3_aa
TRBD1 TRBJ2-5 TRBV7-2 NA TGTGCCAGCAGCTCGGGACAGAATAAAGAGACCCAGTACTTC CASSSGQNKETQYF
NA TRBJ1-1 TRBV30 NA TGTGCCTGGGGCGGTACTACCATCAACACTGAAGCTTTCTTT CAWGGTTINTEAFF
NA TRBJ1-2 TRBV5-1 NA TGCGCCAGCAGCCCTAGTGGCGGTACTAACTATGGCTACACCTTC CASSPSGGTNYGYTF
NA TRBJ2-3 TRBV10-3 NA TGTGCCATCAGTGAGGGTTCGGGGAATCCAGATACGCAGTATTTT CAISEGSGNPDTQYF
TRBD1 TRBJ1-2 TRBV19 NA TGTGCCAGTATTCCATGGACAGGGGCTCTGTACGGCTACACCTTC CASIPWTGALYGYTF
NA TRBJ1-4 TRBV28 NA TGTGCCAGCAGTTTATTGAGGCCTCGAGGTGAAAAACTGTTTTTT CASSLLRPRGEKLFF
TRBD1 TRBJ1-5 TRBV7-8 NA TGTGCCAGCAGCCCGACAGGGGGTTATCAGCCCCAGCATTTT CASSPTGGYQPQHF
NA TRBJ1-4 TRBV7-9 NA TGTGCCAGCAGCCGAGTTGATGAAAAACTGTTTTTT CASSRVDEKLFF
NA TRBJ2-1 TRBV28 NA TGTGCCAGCAGTTACTTGGGGCAGGAGGGTGAGCAGTTCTTC CASSYLGQEGEQFF
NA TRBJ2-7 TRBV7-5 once TGTGCCAGAAGCTTTCTGGGGGCCTCCTACGAGCAGTACTTC CARSFLGASYEQYF
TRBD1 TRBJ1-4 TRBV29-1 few TGCAGCGTTATGGGACAGACAAATGAAAAACTGTTTTTT CSVMGQTNEKLFF
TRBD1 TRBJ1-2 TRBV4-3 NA TGCGCCAGCAGCCAAGAACAGGGGAACTATGGCTACACCTTC CASSQEQGNYGYTF
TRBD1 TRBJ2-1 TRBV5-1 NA TGCGCCAGCAGCTTTGTCCAGGGGGTAGAGGAGCAGTTCTTC CASSFVQGVEEQFF
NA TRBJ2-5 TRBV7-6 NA TGTGCCAGCAGCTTAGTTGTTCGCGGGGACTACCAAGAGACCCAGTACTTC CASSLVVRGDYQETQYF
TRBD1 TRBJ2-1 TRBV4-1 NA TGCGCCAGCAGCCAAGATAGAGAGGGGACAGGTTACCGAAATGAGCAGTTCTTC CASSQDREGTGYRNEQFF
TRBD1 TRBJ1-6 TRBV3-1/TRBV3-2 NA TGTGCCAGCAGCCAAGTTGGACAGGGGAATTCACCCCTCCACTTT CASSQVGQGNSPLHF
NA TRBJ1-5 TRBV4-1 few TGCGCCAGCAGCCCTTCAGGGTTAAGCCAGCCCCAGCATTTT CASSPSGLSQPQHF
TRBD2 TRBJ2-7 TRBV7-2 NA TGTGCCAGCAGCCTACTAGCGGGAGTAGGTGAGCAGTACTTC CASSLLAGVGEQYF
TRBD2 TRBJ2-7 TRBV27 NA TGTGCCAGCAGCCCAAGCGGCCTAGCGGGAGATTTATACGAGCAGTACTTC CASSPSGLAGDLYEQYF
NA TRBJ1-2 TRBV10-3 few TGTGCCATCAGTGACGAGAAGAACTATGGCTACACCTTC CAISDEKNYGYTF
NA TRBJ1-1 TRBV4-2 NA TGTGCCAGCGGTACGCAGGGGAAAACTGAAGCTTTCTTT CASGTQGKTEAFF
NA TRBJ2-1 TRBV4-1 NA TGCGCCAGCAGCCAAGGTCAGGTTTTATACAATGAGCAGTTCTTC CASSQGQVLYNEQFF
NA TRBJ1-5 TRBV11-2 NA TGTGCCAGCAGCGACGGTGGAGGTAGGGGCAATCAGCCCCAGCATTTT CASSDGGGRGNQPQHF
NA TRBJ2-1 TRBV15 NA TGTGCCACCAGCAGAGTCAACTTACCACCTAACAATGAGCAGTTCTTC CATSRVNLPPNNEQFF
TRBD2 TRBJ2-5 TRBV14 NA TGTGCCAGCAGCCAAGATACCGGGAGGGGAGAGACCCAGTACTTC CASSQDTGRGETQYF
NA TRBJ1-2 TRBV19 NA TGTGCCAGTAGTATCGACGGGGGCTATGGCTACACCTTC CASSIDGGYGYTF
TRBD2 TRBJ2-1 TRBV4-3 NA TGCGCCAGCAGCCAAGATCTTAGCGGGGGGAATCGGGACAATGAGCAGTTCTTC CASSQDLSGGNRDNEQFF
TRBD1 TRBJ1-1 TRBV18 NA TGTGCCAGCTCACCACCGGGGACAGGGGCCATGAACACTGAAGCTTTCTTT CASSPPGTGAMNTEAFF
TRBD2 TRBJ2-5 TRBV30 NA TGTGCCTGGAGTATCAGCTTAGCGGGAGGGCCGGGAGAGACCCAGTACTTC CAWSISLAGGPGETQYF
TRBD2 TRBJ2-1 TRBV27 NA TGTGCCAGCAGTTTTCGACTAGCCTCCTACAATGAGCAGTTCTTC CASSFRLASYNEQFF
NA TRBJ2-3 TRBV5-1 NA TGCGCCAGCAGCTTGGAAAAGGGGTGGACAGATACGCAGTATTTT CASSLEKGWTDTQYF
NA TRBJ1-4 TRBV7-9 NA TGTGCCAGCAGTTGGCGGTCGGGGTTGAATGAAAAACTGTTTTTT CASSWRSGLNEKLFF
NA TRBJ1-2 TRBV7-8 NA TGTGCCAGCAGCTTAACGCGGTCTCTCGGGTCTAACTATGGCTACACCTTC CASSLTRSLGSNYGYTF
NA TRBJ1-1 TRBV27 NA TGTGCCAGCAGTTCTCACGGGGGTAACACTGAAGCTTTCTTT CASSSHGGNTEAFF
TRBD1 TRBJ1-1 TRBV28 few TGTGCCAGCAGTTCACCAGGGGGCAGGGCTGAAGCTTTCTTT CASSSPGGRAEAFF
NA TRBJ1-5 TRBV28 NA TGTGCCAGCAGTTACCGGGACAACGGGCAGCCCCAGCATTTT CASSYRDNGQPQHF
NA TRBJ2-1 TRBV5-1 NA TGCGCCAGCAGCCCTCGAGGAGGCTCCTACAATGAGCAGTTCTTC CASSPRGGSYNEQFF
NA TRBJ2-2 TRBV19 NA TGTGCCAGTAGTATAGATGAGTTTAACGGGGAGCTGTTTTTT CASSIDEFNGELFF
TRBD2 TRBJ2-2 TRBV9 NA TGTGCCAGCAGCGATACTAGCGGGGGACCCAACACCGGGGAGCTGTTTTTT CASSDTSGGPNTGELFF
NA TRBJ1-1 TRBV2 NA TGTGCCAGCAGGGGGGCTAATTATCAGGTCACTGAAGCTTTCTTT CASRGANYQVTEAFF
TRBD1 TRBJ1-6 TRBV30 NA TGTGCCTGGAGTGTACCGACAGGGGAGGCCCTCCACTTT CAWSVPTGEALHF
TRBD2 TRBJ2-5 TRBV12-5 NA TGTGCTAGTGGTTTGGTACCGGGACTAGCGGGAGGGCCGCGAGAGACCCAGTACTTC CASGLVPGLAGGPRETQYF
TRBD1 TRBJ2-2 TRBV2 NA TGTGCCAGCAGGACAGGGGGGAACACCGGGGAGCTGTTTTTT CASRTGGNTGELFF
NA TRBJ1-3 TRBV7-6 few TGTGCCAGCAGCTTAGCCCCCGGGACAACCTCTGGAAACACCATATATTTT CASSLAPGTTSGNTIYF
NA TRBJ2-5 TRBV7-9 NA TGTGCCAGCAATCGGGGGAGTTCGGGAGAGACCCAGTACTTC CASNRGSSGETQYF
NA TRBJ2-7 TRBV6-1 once TGTGCCAGCAGTGAAGTTCAGGGCTACGAGCAGTACTTC CASSEVQGYEQYF
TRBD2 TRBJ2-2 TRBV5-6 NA TGTGCCAGCAGCTCGCCGGGACTAGCGGGAGCGGACGGGGAGCTGTTTTTT CASSSPGLAGADGELFF
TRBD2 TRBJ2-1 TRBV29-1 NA TGCAGCGTTGACCCAATCGGGGGGAATGAGCAGTTCTTC CSVDPIGGNEQFF
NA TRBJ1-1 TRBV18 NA TGTGCCAGCTCACTTAACCCACCAACTATAGGCTTT CASSLNPPTIGF
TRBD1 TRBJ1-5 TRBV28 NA TGTGCCAGCAGTCTGGATAGGACAGGGGGGGGCCATCAGCCCCAGCATTTT CASSLDRTGGGHQPQHF